This passage covers 27 T cell receptor beta chains from one sample sequenced in a study of blood T cell repertoires in COVID-19. Sequenced by immunoSEQ multiplex PCR; TCRdb stores in-frame clones only, minus some. The table includes 250,000 or so clones, around 90% detected once. Sequences were obtained from peripheral blood. These TCRs come from a woman aged 55-69 years with COVID-19, enrolled during active disease.

The table lists this clone with a few counts. V and J are TRBV10-3 and TRBJ1-6; D gene unclear. Germline CDR1 is ENHRY and CDR2 is SYGVKD. This CDR3 region has 16 residues. Trimming took off 6 bases at V and 4 bases at J, with 16 bases between the two ends. The CDR3 here is CAIRPSGDGYNSPLHF. The DNA for the CDR3 is TGTGCCATCAGGCCCTCCGGAGACGGTTATAATTCACCCCTCCACTTT.

The chain uses TRBV5-4 and TRBJ2-5; 7 bases fit TRBD1. With V trimmed by 2 bases and J by 0 bases, 1 base remained unmatched. Looked up from germline, CDR1 is SGHNT and CDR2 is YYREEE (reference sequence). The CDR3 is 14 residues long. The CDR3, as DNA: TGTGCCAGCAGCTTAGGGACAGACCAAGAGACCCAGTACTTC. Protein product: CASSLGTDQETQYF.

V and J are TRBV18 and TRBJ1-1; D is ambiguous. CDR3 length: 13 amino acids. Germline lookup yields CDR1 KGHSH and CDR2 LQKENI. V dropped 2 bases and J dropped 4 bases, with 8 bases sitting between them. Written as DNA, the CDR3 is TGTGCCAGCTCACCATCGGAGGGCACTGAAGCTTTCTTT. As protein: CASSPSEGTEAFF.

The chain combines TRBV5-6 with TRBJ1-1; the D gene is possibly TRBD1 (6 bases). Germline CDR1 is SGHDT and CDR2 is YYEEEE. CDR3 length equals 15 residues. Trimming took off 1 base at V and 0 bases at J, with 10 bases between the two ends. The DNA for the CDR3 is TGTGCCAGCAGCTTGATGGGGGCGGTGAACACTGAAGCTTTCTTT. It translates to CASSLMGAVNTEAFF.

A remark on this clone: Its ends do not fully match the called genes, so a read error is possible. The genes are TRBV29-1 and TRBJ1-2, with a weak D call TRBD1 (6 bases). Germline V gene lookup returns CDR1 SQVTM and CDR2 ANQGSEA. The CDR3 loop spans 12 amino acids. The CDR3 reads CSVGQVSYDYTF. DNA for the CDR3: TGCAGCGTTGGACAGGTTAGCTATGACTACACCTTC.

The gene calls are TRBV6-5 and TRBJ1-2; 10 bases align to TRBD1. Germline trimming cut 4 bases from V and 2 bases from J; bases unmatched to any gene: 7. Germline V gene sequence: CDR1 MNHEY, CDR2 SVGAGI. The CDR3 spans 16 residues. CDR3 nucleotide sequence: TGTGCCAGCAGTTTCCTTGGACAGGGGGGGAACTATGGCTACACCTTC. Its protein is CASSFLGQGGNYGYTF.

The V and J genes are TRBV7-8 and TRBJ1-5; the D gene is possibly TRBD1 (6 bases). Germline CDR1 and CDR2: SGHVS and FQNEAQ. The length of the CDR3 is 15 residues. Deletions cut 5 bases from V and 0 bases from J, with 11 bases between. The CDR3 bases are TGTGCCAGCAGCACAGGGCACGATAGCAATCAGCCCCAGCATTTT. It yields the protein CASSTGHDSNQPQHF.

The chain joins TRBV6-2 or TRBV6-3 to TRBJ2-2, with TRBD2 matching 8 bases. This CDR3 is built from 16 residues. Per germline, CDR1 MNHEY and CDR2 SVGEGT. The V and J ends lost 7 bases and 5 bases, in that order; junction bases with no gene match: 12. The CDR3 sequence: CASTPGSGGGTGELFF. CDR3 sequence (DNA): TGTGCCAGCACCCCGGGAAGCGGGGGTGGTACCGGGGAGCTGTTTTTT.

The chain carries TRBV30 and TRBJ1-5; no definite D call. The germline V gene has CDR1 GTSNPN and CDR2 SVGIG (reference sequence). V lost 3 bases and J lost 2, with 11 bases in between. This CDR3 comprises 14 residues. The CDR3 bases are TGTGCCTGGAGGGGCCTGGGAGGCAATCAGCCCCAGCATTTT. Its protein is CAWRGLGGNQPQHF.

The chain employs TRBV7-3 and TRBJ1-5; a possible D gene is TRBD1 (6 bases). The CDR3 has 12 amino acids. Germline CDR1 is SGHTA and CDR2 is FQGTGA. V was cut by 0 bases and J by 9 bases, with 6 bases left in between. CDR3 in DNA: TGTGCCAGCAGCTTAACAGGGGGGCCCCAGCATTTT. It translates to CASSLTGGPQHF.

Comment on this clone: The same CDR3 is also encoded by other DNA sequences in this sample. The CDR3 protein is CASSSTGGSYNEQFF. The CDR3 DNA reads TGCGCCAGCAGCTCGACAGGGGGTTCCTACAATGAGCAGTTCTTC. The rearrangement links TRBV5-1 to TRBJ2-1; 9 bases align to TRBD1. Germline V gene data show CDR1 as SGHRS and CDR2 as YFSETQ. The V segment lost 3 bases and the J segment 1 base; nucleotides outside the gene matches: 2. The CDR3 extends over 15 amino acids.

The chain joins TRBV7-9 to TRBJ2-5, with D uncertain. Germline values: CDR1 SEHNR, CDR2 FQNEAQ (reference sequence). CDR3 length: 15 residues. V shed 8 bases and J shed 2 bases, with 18 bases lying between them. The CDR3 sequence is CASGWRTQYQETQYF. CDR3 in DNA: TGTGCCAGCGGCTGGCGAACACAGTATCAAGAGACCCAGTACTTC.

This rearrangement joins TRBV18 to TRBJ1-6; a weak D match, TRBD1 (6 bases). The CDR3 loop spans 15 amino acids. Trimming took 4 bases from V and 9 from J, leaving 16 bases between them. Per the germline V gene, CDR1 is KGHSH and CDR2 is LQKENI. CDR3 coding DNA: TGTGCCAGCTCACTCGGAGGACAGATCTCTTCACCCCTCCACTTT. Encoded protein: CASSLGGQISSPLHF. Looking up the rest from reference TRBV18 and TRBJ1-6 gives the full variable domain: NAGVMQNPRHLVRRRGQEARLRCSPMKGHSHVYWYRQLPEEGLKFMVYLQKENIIDESGMPKERFSAEFPKEGPSILRIQQVVRGDSAAYFCASSLGGQISSPLHFGNGTRLTVT.

The chain links TRBV18 to TRBJ2-1; TRBD2 matches 11 bases. Germline lookup yields CDR1 KGHSH and CDR2 LQKENI. V lost 2 bases to trimming and J lost 8 bases; unmatched junction nucleotides: 11. CDR3 length equals 17 residues. Written as DNA, the CDR3 is TGTGCCAGCTCACCATCGATAGCGGGGGGGCCCGGCCATGAGCAGTTCTTC. This sequence encodes CASSPSIAGGPGHEQFF.

The gene calls are TRBV5-5 and TRBJ1-2, with D uncertain. The CDR3 runs 14 residues. Germline V gene data show CDR1 as SGHKS and CDR2 as YYEKEE (reference sequence). V was shortened by 5 bases and J by 4 bases, with 15 bases between the two germline ends. The CDR3 loop is CASSPQAEGYGYTF. The CDR3 coding sequence is TGTGCCAGCAGTCCTCAGGCTGAGGGCTATGGCTACACCTTC.

The chain couples TRBV11-3 to TRBJ2-7, with 7 bases fitting TRBD2. The CDR3 extends over 14 amino acids. The trim removed 5 bases at V and 2 bases at J, leaving 6 bases unmatched. Germline V gene data show CDR1 as SGHNT and CDR2 as YENEEA. Written as DNA, the CDR3 is TGTGCCAGCAGCCCAGCTGGGGGGGCCTACGAGCAGTACTTC. It yields the protein CASSPAGGAYEQYF.

Concerning this clone: This same CDR3 is encoded by further DNA sequences in the sample. The chain recombines TRBV7-3 with TRBJ1-1, with TRBD1 identical over 8 bases. V lost 5 bases to trimming and J lost 4 bases; unmatched junction nucleotides: 6. The V gene's germline CDR1 is SGHTA and CDR2 FQGTGA. The CDR3 runs 14 residues. CDR3 sequence (DNA): TGTGCCAGCAGCCCAACAGGGGGGGGCACTGAAGCTTTCTTT. Translated: CASSPTGGGTEAFF.

The chain links TRBV12-3 or TRBV12-4 to TRBJ1-2, with 8 nucleotides matching TRBD1. The CDR3 length is 13 residues. The V gene end was trimmed by 5 bases and the J gene end by 5 bases; junction bases not matched to a gene: 4. The CDR3, as DNA: TGTGCCAGCAGTCGGGACAGGATATATGGCTACACCTTC. Translation gives CASSRDRIYGYTF.

The V gene is TRBV6-5, the J gene TRBJ1-2; TRBD1 aligns across 7 bases. Germline V gives CDR1 MNHEY, CDR2 SVGAGI. CDR3 length equals 15 residues. V trimming: 6 bases; J trimming: 3 bases; junction bases outside the gene matches: 10. As DNA, the CDR3 is TGTGCCAGCAGCCGCCTTGGGCAGGGGGACTATGGCTACACCTTC. It codes for CASSRLGQGDYGYTF.

This clone was found once. The V gene is TRBV19, the J gene TRBJ1-6; 10 bases agree with TRBD1. V lost 3 bases to trimming and J lost 7 bases; unmatched junction nucleotides: 6. The length of the CDR3 is 16 residues. In germline, CDR1 is LNHDA, CDR2 SQIVND (reference sequence). CDR3 in amino acids: CASSITRDRGNSPLHF. In DNA form, the CDR3 reads TGTGCCAGTAGTATTACCCGGGACAGGGGAAATTCACCCCTCCACTTT.

The chain links TRBV6-5 to TRBJ1-6; possible D gene TRBD1, 6 bases. The CDR3 is 15 residues long. The ends were cut back, 2 bases at V and 8 bases at J, with 13 bases in the middle. Germline CDR1 MNHEY, CDR2 SVGAGI. CDR3 DNA: TGTGCCAGCAGTTACGGGGGCAGAAATCATTCACCCCTCCACTTT. This gives the protein CASSYGGRNHSPLHF.

A few counts support this clone. Other DNA variants within this sample encode the same CDR3. This chain links TRBV19 with TRBJ1-5; 9 bases align to TRBD1. The CDR3 contains 15 residues. V trimming: 5 bases; J trimming: 2 bases; junction bases outside the gene matches: 4. Germline-derived CDR1 and CDR2 are LNHDA and SQIVND (reference sequence). In DNA, the CDR3 is TGTGCCAGTAGTCTCGACAGGGGGGGCAATCAGCCCCAGCATTTT. This sequence encodes CASSLDRGGNQPQHF.

The chain joins TRBV19 to TRBJ2-5, with TRBD2 as a possible D gene (5 bases). The CDR3 runs 16 residues. V gave up 4 bases and J gave up 4 bases, with 19 bases separating them. The germline V gene has CDR1 LNHDA and CDR2 SQIVND (reference sequence). The CDR3 spells CASSTTIRTLSETQYF. DNA for the CDR3: TGTGCCAGTAGTACCACGATACGGACTCTCTCAGAGACCCAGTACTTC.

The V call is TRBV5-1, the J call TRBJ1-1; a weak D match, TRBD1 (5 bases). V was clipped by 0 bases and J by 1 base, with 16 bases between them. The CDR3 has 17 residues. Germline CDR1 reads SGHRS; CDR2 reads YFSETQ. The CDR3 region is CASSLAGGGPGNTEAFF. CDR3 nucleotide sequence: TGCGCCAGCAGCTTGGCGGGGGGAGGGCCCGGGAACACTGAAGCTTTCTTT.

The chain employs TRBV4-1 and TRBJ2-3; 15 bases align to TRBD2. CDR1 MGHRA and CDR2 YSYEKL come from the germline V gene. V was clipped by 4 bases and J by 0 bases; unmatched bases: 11. This CDR3 is built from 20 residues. The CDR3 loop reads CASSLQGLAGGRTSTDTQYF. CDR3 DNA: TGCGCCAGCAGCCTCCAGGGACTAGCGGGGGGCCGTACTAGCACAGATACGCAGTATTTT.

The count of this clone is one. The chain is built from TRBV7-2 and TRBJ1-3, with D possibly matching TRBD1 (6 bases). CDR1 is SGHTA and CDR2 is FQGNSA in the germline V gene. The CDR3 runs to 13 residues. V lost 5 bases and J 9 bases, leaving 14 bases between the germline ends. CDR3 nucleotides: TGTGCCAGCAGCGCCACCCAGGGGAGCACCATATATTTT. Protein: CASSATQGSTIYF.

The chain uses TRBV30 and TRBJ1-5; 8 nucleotides match TRBD1. The CDR3 consists of 17 residues. CDR1 and CDR2 (germline): GTSNPN, SVGIG (reference sequence). The trim removed 1 base at V and 0 bases at J, leaving 8 bases unmatched. CDR3 protein: CAWSGARQGNSNQPQHF. CDR3 in DNA: TGTGCCTGGAGTGGAGCAAGACAGGGGAATAGCAATCAGCCCCAGCATTTT. The full variable domain, with the rest looked up from reference TRBV30 and TRBJ1-5, is SQTIHQWPATLVQPVGSPLSLECTVEGTSNPNLYWYRQAAGRGLQLLFYSVGIGQISSEVPQNLSASRPQDRQFILSSKKLLLSDSGFYLCAWSGARQGNSNQPQHFGDGTRLSIL.